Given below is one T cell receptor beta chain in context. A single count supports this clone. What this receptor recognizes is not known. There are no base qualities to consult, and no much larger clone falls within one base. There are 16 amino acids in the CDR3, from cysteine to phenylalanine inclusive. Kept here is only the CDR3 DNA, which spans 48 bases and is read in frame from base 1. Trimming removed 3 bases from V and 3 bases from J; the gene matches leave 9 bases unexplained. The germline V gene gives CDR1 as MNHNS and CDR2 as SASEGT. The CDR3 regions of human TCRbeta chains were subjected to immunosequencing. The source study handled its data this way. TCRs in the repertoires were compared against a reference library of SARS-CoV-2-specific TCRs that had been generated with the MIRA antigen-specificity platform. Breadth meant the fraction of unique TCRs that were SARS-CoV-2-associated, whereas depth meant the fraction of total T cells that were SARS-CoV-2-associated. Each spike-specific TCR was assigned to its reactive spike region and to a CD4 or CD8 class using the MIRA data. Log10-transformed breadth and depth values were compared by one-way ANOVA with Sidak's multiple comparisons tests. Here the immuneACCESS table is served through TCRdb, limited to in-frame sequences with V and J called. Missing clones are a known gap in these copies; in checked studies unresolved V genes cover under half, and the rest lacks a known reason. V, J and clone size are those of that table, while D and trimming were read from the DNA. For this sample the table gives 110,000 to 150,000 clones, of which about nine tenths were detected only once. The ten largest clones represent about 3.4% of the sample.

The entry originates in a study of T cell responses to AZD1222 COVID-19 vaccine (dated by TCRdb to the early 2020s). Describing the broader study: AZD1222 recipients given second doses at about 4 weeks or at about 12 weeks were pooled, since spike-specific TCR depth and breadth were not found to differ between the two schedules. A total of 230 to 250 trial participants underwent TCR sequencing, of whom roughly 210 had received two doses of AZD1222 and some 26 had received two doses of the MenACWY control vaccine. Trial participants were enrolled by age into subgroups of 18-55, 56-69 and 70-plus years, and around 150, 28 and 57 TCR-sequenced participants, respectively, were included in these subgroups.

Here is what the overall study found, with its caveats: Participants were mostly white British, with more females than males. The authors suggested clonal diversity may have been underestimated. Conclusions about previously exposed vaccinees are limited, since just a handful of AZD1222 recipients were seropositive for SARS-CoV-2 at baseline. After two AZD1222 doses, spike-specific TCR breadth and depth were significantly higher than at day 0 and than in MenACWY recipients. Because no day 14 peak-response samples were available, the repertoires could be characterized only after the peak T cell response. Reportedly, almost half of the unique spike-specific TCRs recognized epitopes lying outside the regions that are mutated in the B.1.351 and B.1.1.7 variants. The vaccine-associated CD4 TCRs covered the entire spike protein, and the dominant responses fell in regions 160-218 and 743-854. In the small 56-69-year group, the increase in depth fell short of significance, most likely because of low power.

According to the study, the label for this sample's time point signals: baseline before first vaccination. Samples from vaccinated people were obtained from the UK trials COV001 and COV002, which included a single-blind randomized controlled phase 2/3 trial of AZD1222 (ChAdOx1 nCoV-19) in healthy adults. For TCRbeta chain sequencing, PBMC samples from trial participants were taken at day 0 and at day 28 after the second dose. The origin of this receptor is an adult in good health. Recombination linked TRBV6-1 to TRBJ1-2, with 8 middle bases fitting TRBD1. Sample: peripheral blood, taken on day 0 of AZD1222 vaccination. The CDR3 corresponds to CASSDKGQGAYYGYTF. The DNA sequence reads TGTGCCAGCAGTGACAAAGGACAGGGAGCCTACTATGGCTACACCTTC.